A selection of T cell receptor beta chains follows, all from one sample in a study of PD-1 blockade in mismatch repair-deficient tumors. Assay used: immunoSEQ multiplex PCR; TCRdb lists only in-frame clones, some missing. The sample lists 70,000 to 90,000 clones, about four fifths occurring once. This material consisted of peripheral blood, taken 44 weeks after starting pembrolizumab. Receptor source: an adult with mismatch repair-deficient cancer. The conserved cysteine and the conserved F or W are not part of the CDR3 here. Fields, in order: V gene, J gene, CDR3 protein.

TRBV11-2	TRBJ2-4	ASSPDRGDIQY
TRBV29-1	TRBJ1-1	SVDRVFGTEAF
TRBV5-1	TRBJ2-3	ASTLLGGREDTQY
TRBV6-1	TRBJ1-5	ASSEGWAQGNQPQH
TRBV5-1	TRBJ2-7	ASSTLAGSSYEQY
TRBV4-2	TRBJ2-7	ASSLVSGAGEQY
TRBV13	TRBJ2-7	ASSFGGLAGGPYPYEQY
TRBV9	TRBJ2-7	ASSWGTVSYEQY
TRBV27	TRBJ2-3	ASSLGAGEGTDTQY
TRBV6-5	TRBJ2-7	ASSYSDGRGNEQY
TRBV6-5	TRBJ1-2	ASSSGGYGYT
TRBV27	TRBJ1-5	ASSAINQPQH
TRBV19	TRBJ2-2	ASSKLGLGTGELF
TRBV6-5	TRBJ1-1	ASSYSSRGYTEAF
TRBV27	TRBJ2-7	ASRPGRAYEQY
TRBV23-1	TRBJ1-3	ASSRGDRLYSGNTIY
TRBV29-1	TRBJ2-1	SVEDRGPGQF
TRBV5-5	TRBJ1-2	ASSLVQGNGYT
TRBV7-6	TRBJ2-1	ASSLYQGGTNYNEQF
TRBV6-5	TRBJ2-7	ASSYSGTSSYEQY
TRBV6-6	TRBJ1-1	ASSATAEAF
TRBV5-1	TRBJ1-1	ASSRLGTGALAF
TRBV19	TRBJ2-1	ASRLQGLRNEQF
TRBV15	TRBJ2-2	ATRKGLSPGELF
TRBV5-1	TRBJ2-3	ASSLLEATDTQY
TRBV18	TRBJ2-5	ASSPKTTTSVETQY
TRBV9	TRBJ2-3	ASSDPPTGATDTQY
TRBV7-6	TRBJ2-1	ASSYIPRTSGNRAEQF
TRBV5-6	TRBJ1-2	ASSSGGRAYGYT
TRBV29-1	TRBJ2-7	RGREDSSYEQY
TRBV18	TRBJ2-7	ASSPYVEQNSYEQY
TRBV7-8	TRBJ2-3	ASSSLGSENTQY
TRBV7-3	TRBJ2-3	ASSLGPGLAATDTQY
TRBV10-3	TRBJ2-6	ATPGTGANVLT
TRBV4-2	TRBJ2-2	ASSHGGAGTGELF
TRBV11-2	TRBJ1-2	ASSSGNYYGYT
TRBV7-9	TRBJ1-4	ASSSGLIEKLF
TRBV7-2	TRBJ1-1	ASSLAGTPEAF
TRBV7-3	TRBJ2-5	ASSATGLETQY
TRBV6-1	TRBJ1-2	ASSADRGYRGYGYT
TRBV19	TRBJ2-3	ASLGTSVRGDTQY
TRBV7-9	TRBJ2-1	ASVQGTIYNEQF
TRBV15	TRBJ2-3	ATSRDLGAIDTQY
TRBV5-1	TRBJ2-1	ASSTGTSGLFNEQF
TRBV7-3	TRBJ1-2	ASSPTGVNYGYT
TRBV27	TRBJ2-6	ASSFAGGVSGANVLT
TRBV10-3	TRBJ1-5	AISESQGEPQH
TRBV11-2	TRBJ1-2	ASSQGQAIYGYT
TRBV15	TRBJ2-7	ATSRDRGAYEQY
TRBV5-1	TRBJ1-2	ASSLSSATPYGYT
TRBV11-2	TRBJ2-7	ASSLQLVYEQY
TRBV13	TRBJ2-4	ASRTNQGAKNIQY
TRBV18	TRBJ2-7	ASSPGTGTYEQY
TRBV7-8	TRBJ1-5	ASSLLQGARQPQH
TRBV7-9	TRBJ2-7	ASSLASGRAYEQY